This T cell receptor (beta chain) was identified during a study of cytomegalovirus exposure and HLA in healthy donors. Comments on this clone: Its antigen remains unknown.

Study-level findings and limits: The listing of 150 or so TCR beta chains classed them as cytomegalovirus-associated.

Method: immunoSEQ multiplex PCR; TCRdb's copy keeps in-frame clones and lacks some. This sample has 150,000 to 200,000 clones, with 85% found just once. The sample consisted of PBMCs. This sequence was found in a man younger than 30 in good health and CMV-seropositive.

The CDR3 DNA reads as TGTGCCAGCAGCTCGTGGCGGGGGTCGGTAAGCAATCAGCCCCAGCATTTT. Protein product: CASSSWRGSVSNQPQHF. The V and J genes are TRBV5-6 and TRBJ1-5; perhaps TRBD1 as D (5 bases). V lost 3 bases and J 1 base, leaving 17 bases between the germline ends. CDR3 size: 17 residues. The V gene's germline CDR1 is SGHDT and CDR2 YYEEEE.